This T cell receptor (beta chain) comes out of a study of T and B cells in COVID-19 patients. Study-level results: Early severe-case samples and blood from mildly ill patients during symptoms were in short supply.

Blood genomic DNA input for TRB amplification was roughly 230-550 ng. The length of the CDR3 is 14 residues. The ends were cut back, 6 bases at V and 0 bases at J, with 11 bases in the middle. The germline V gene has CDR1 LNHDA and CDR2 SQIVND (reference sequence). This clonotype qualifies as medium-sized. Its antigen remains unidentified. BIOMED2 TRB-A/B primer pools were used in multiplex TRB PCR. MiXCR, run by TCRdb on the multiplex PCR reads, gives a single entry per CDR3 protein. The profile shows almost 6,000 distinct CDR3 sequences, roughly 27% of them singletons. Sequencing was carried out using blood. The rearrangement links TRBV19 to TRBJ1-1; unclear D gene. The source of this sequence is a human donor with active COVID-19. This CDR3 is CASSKSTLNTEAFF. The CDR3 coding sequence is TGTGCCAGTAGCAAATCGACCCTGAACACTGAAGCTTTCTTT.